Here is one T cell receptor beta chain with its context. Its antigen is undetermined. This specimen comes from a study of blood T cells in healthy people across ages. Through a sample-barcoded 5' primer and a J-beta primer mix, a second PCR was run for roughly 6 to 12 cycles. Per sample, CDR3-containing paired-end reads numbered at least 2.5 million. TCRdb re-derived calls from the 5' RACE reads in MiXCR, one entry per CDR3 protein. Altogether about 1.1 million distinct CDR3 sequences are present, 35% to 45% being singletons, with the ten largest covering roughly 13%. The study's findings and limits: Roughly linearly, TCR beta diversity per million T cells fell as age increased.

This CDR3 contains 13 residues. Trimming removed 6 bases from V and 2 bases from J, with 11 bases in between. The donors, aged roughly 6 to 100, were healthy Caucasians from Russia. At least 7 million PBMCs were isolated per sample. Material: blood. The origin of this receptor is a man aged 18 to 29 in good health. This chain links TRBV12-3 or TRBV12-4 with TRBJ2-7; unclear D gene. The CDR3, as DNA: TGTGCCAGCAGCGTGCCCAGCGCCTACGAGCAGTACTTC. This sequence encodes CASSVPSAYEQYF.